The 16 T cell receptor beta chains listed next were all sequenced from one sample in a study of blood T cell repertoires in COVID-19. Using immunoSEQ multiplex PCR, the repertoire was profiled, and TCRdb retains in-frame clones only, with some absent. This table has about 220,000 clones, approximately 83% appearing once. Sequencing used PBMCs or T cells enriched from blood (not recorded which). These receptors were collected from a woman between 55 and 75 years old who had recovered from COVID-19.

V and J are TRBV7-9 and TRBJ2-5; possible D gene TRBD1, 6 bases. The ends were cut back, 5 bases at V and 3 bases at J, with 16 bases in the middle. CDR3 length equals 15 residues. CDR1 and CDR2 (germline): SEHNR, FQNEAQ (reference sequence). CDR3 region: CASSAQRGTEETQYF. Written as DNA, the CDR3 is TGTGCCAGCAGCGCCCAGAGGGGGACGGAAGAGACCCAGTACTTC.

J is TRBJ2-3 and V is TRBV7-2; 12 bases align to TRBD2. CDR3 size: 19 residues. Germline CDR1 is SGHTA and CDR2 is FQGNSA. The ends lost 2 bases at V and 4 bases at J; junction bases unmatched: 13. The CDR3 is CASSLTPRPSGGAPDTQYF. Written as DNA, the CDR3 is TGTGCCAGCAGCTTAACCCCGAGACCTAGCGGGGGGGCCCCAGATACGCAGTATTTT. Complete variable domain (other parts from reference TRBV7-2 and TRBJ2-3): GAGVSQSPSNKVTEKGKDVELRCDPISGHTALYWYRQSLGQGLEFLIYFQGNSAPDKSGLPSDRFSAERTGGSVSTLTIQRTQQEDSAVYLCASSLTPRPSGGAPDTQYFGPGTRLTVL.

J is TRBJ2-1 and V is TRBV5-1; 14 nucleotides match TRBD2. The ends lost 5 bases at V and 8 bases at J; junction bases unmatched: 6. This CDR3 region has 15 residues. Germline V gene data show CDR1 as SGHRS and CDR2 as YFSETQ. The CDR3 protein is CASRQGLAGGHEQFF. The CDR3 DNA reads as TGCGCCAGCAGACAAGGACTAGCGGGAGGACATGAGCAGTTCTTC.

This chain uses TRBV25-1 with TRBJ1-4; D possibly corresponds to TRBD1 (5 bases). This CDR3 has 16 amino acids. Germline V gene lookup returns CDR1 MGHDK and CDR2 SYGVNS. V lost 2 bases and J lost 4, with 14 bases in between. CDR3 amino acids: CASSEARGSVNEKLFF. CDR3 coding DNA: TGTGCCAGCAGTGAAGCTAGGGGATCCGTTAATGAAAAACTGTTTTTT.

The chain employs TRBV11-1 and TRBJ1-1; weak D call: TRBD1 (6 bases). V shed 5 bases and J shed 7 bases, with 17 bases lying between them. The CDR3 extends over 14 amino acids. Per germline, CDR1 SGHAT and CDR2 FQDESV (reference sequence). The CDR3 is CASSPGTLYIEAFF. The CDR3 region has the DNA TGTGCCAGCAGCCCCGGGACACTGTATATTGAAGCTTTCTTT. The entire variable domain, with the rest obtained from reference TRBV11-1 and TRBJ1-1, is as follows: EAEVAQSPRYKITEKSQAVAFWCDPISGHATLYWYRQILGQGPELLVQFQDESVVDDSQLPKDRFSAERLKGVDSTLKIQPAELGDSAMYLCASSPGTLYIEAFFGQGTRLTVV.

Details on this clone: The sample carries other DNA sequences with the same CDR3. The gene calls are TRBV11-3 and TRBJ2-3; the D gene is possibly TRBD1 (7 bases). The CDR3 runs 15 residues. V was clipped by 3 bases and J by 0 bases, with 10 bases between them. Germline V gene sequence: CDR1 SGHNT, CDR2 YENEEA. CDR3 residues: CASSFGGGSTDTQYF. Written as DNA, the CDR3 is TGTGCCAGCAGCTTCGGAGGGGGCAGCACAGATACGCAGTATTTT.

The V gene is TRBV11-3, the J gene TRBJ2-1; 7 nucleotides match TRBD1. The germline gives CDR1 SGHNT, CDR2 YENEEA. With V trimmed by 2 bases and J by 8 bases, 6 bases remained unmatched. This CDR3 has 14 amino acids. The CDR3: CASSLSTGVHEQFF. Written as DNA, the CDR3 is TGTGCCAGCAGCTTAAGTACAGGGGTTCATGAGCAGTTCTTC.

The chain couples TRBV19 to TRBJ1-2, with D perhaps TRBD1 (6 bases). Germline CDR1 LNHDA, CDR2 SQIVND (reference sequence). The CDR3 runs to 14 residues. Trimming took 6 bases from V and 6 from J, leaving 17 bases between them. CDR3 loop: CASRIQGIGNGYTF. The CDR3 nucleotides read TGTGCCAGTAGGATCCAGGGGATTGGGAATGGCTACACCTTC.

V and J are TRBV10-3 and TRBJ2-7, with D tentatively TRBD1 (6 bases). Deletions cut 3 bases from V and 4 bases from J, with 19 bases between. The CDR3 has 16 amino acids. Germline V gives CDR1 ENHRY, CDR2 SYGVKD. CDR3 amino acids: CAISDSGAARRYEQYF. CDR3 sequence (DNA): TGTGCCATCAGTGATTCAGGGGCCGCACGAAGGTACGAGCAGTACTTC.

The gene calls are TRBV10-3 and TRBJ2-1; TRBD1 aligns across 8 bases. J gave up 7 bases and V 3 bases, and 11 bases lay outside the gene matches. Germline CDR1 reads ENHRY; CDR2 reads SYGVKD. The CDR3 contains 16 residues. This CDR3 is CAISESTRTGRNEQFF. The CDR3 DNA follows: TGTGCCATCAGTGAATCAACGAGGACAGGGCGGAATGAGCAGTTCTTC.

The chain's CDR3 is CASSLGLAGSYNEQFF. The CDR3 DNA is TGTGCCAGCAGCCTTGGACTAGCGGGATCCTACAATGAGCAGTTCTTC. The J gene is TRBJ2-1, the V gene TRBV13, with 12 nucleotides matching TRBD2. V trimming: 5 bases; J trimming: 1 base; junction bases outside the gene matches: 3. Germline V gives CDR1 PRHDT, CDR2 FYEKMQ (reference sequence). CDR3 size: 16 residues.

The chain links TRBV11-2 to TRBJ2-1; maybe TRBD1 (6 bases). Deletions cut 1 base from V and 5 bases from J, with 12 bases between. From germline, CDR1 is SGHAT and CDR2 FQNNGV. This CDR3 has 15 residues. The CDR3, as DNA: TGTGCCAGCAGCTTAGTACCACAGGGCGACAATGAGCAGTTCTTC. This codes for CASSLVPQGDNEQFF. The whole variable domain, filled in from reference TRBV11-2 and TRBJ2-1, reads EAGVAQSPRYKIIEKRQSVAFWCNPISGHATLYWYQQILGQGPKLLIQFQNNGVVDDSQLPKDRFSAERLKGVDSTLKIQPAKLEDSAVYLCASSLVPQGDNEQFFGPGTRLTVL.

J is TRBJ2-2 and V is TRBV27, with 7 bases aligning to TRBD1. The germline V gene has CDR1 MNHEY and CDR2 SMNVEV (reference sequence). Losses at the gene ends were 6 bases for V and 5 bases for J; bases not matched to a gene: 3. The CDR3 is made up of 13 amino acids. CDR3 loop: CASRTGWTGELFF. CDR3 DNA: TGTGCCAGCAGGACAGGGTGGACCGGGGAGCTGTTTTTT.

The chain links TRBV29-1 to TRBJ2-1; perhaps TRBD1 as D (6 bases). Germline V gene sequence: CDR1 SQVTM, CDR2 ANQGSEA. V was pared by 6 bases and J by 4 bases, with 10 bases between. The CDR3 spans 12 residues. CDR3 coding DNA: TGCAGCGTGCCGGGACAATACAATGAGCAGTTCTTC. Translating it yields CSVPGQYNEQFF.

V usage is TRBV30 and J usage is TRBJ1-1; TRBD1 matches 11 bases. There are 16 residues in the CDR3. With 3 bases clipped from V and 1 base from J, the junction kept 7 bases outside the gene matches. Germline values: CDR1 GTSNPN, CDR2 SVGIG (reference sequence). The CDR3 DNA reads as TGTGCCTGGAGACCCGGGACAGGGGGACCGAACACTGAAGCTTTCTTT. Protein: CAWRPGTGGPNTEAFF.

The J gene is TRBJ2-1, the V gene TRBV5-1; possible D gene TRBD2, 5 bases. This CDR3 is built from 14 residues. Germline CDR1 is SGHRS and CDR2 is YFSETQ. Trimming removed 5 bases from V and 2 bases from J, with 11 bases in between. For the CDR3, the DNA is TGCGCCAGCAGATCCGGGGTTGCCTACAATGAGCAGTTCTTC. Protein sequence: CASRSGVAYNEQFF.